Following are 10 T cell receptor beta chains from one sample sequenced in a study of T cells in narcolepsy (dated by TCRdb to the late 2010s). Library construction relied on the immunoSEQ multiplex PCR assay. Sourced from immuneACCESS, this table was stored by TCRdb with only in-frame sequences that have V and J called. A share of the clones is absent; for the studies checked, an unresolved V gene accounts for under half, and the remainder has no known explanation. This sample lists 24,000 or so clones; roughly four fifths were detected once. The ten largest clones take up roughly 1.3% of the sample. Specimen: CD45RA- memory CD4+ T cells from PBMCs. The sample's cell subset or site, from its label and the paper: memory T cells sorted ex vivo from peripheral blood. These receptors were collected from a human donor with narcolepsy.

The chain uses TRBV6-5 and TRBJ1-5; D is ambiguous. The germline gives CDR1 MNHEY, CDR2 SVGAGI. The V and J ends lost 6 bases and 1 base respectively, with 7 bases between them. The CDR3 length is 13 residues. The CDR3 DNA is TGTGCCAGCAGCGGATACAGCAATCAGCCCCAGCATTTT. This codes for CASSGYSNQPQHF.

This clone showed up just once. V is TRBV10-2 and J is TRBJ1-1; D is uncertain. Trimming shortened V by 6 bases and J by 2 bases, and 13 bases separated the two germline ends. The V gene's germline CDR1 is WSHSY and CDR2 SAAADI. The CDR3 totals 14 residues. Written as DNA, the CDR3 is TGCGCCAGCAGCCCCCGCGGTACCAACACTGAAGCTTTCTTT. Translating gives CASSPRGTNTEAFF.

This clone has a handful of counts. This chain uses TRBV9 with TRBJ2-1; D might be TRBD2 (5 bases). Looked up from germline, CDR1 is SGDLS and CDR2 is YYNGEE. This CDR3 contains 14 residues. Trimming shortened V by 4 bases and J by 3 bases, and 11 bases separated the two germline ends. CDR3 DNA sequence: TGTGCCAGCAGCCCACGGACTGTCTACAATGAGCAGTTCTTC. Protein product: CASSPRTVYNEQFF.

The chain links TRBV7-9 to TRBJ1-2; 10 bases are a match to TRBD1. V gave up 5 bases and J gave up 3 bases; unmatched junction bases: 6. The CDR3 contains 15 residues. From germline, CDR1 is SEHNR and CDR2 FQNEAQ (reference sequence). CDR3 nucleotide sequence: TGTGCCAGCAGCGGGGGGACAGGGGCGGACTATGGCTACACCTTC. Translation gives CASSGGTGADYGYTF.

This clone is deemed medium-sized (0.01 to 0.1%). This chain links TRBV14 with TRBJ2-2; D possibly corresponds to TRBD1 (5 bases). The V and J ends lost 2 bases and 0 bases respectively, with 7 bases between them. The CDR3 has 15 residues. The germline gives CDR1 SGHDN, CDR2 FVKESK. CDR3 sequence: CASSQQGANTGELFF. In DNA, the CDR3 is TGTGCCAGCAGCCAACAGGGCGCGAACACCGGGGAGCTGTTTTTT.

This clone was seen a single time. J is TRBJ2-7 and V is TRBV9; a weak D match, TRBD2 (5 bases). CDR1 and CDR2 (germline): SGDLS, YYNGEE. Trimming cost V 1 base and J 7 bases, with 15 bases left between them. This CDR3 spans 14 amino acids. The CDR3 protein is CASSVRSSFREQYF. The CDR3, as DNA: TGTGCCAGCAGCGTACGGTCTAGCTTCCGAGAGCAGTACTTC.

CDR3 in amino acids: CASGGGEQYF. The CDR3 DNA sequence: TGTGCTTCAGGCGGGGGCGAGCAGTACTTC. The rearrangement joins TRBV6-6 to TRBJ2-7; TRBD2 agrees at 7 bases. Per germline, CDR1 MNHNY and CDR2 SVGAGI (reference sequence). CDR3 size: 10 residues.

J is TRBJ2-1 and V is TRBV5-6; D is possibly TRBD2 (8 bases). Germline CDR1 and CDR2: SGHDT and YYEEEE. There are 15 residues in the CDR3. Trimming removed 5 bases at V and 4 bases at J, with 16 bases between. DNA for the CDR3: TGTGCCAGCAGAGAGGGGGCGGGAGGATACAATGAGCAGTTCTTC. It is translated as CASREGAGGYNEQFF.

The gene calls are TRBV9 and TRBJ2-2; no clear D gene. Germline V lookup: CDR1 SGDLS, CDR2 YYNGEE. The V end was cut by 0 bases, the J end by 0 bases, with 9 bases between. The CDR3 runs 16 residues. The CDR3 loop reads CASSVVGRANTGELFF. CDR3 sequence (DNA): TGTGCCAGCAGCGTAGTTGGAAGGGCGAACACCGGGGAGCTGTTTTTT.

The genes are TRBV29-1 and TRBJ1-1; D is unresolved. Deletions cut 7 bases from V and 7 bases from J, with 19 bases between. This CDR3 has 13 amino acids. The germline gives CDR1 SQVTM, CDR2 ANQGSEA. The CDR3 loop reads CSAGSQAPNEAFF. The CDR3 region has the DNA TGCAGCGCCGGCTCCCAGGCGCCCAATGAAGCTTTCTTT.